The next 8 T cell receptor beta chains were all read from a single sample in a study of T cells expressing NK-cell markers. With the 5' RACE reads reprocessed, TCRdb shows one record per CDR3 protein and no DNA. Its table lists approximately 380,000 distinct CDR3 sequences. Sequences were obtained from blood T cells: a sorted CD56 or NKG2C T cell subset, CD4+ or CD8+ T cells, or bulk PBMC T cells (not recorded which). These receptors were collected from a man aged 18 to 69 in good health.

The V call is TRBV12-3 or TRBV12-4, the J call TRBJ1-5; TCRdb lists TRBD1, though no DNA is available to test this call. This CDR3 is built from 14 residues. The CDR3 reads CASSSGDRNQPQHF.

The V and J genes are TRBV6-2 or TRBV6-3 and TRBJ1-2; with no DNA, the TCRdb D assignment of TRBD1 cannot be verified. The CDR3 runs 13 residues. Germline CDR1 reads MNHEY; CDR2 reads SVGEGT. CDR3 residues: CASNLQGHTGYTF.

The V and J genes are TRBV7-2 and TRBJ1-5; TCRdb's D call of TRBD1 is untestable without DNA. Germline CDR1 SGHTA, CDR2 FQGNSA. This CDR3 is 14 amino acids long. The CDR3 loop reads CASSLDRGPQPQHF. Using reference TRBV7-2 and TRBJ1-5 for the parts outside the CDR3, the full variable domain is GAGVSQSPSNKVTEKGKDVELRCDPISGHTALYWYRQSLGQGLEFLIYFQGNSAPDKSGLPSDRFSAERTGGSVSTLTIQRTQQEDSAVYLCASSLDRGPQPQHFGDGTRLSIL.

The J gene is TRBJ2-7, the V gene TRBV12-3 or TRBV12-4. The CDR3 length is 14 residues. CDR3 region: CASSTSGRGYEQYF.

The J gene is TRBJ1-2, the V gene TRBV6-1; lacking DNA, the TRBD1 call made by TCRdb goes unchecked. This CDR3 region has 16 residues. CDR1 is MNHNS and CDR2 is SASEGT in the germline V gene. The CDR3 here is CASSPQGTGAIYGYTF.

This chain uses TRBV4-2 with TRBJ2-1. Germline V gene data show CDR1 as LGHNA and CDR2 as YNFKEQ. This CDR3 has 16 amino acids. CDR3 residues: CASSQALASGINEQFF.

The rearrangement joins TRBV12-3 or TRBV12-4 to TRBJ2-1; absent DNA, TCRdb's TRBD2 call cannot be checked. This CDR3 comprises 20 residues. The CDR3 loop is CASSVQGLSQLAGPYNEQFF.

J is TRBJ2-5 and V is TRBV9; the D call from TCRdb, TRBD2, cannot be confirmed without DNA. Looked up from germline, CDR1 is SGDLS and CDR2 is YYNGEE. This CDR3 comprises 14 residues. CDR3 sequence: CASSVVDSGGSQYF.